Detailed here is one T cell receptor beta chain. This record comes from a study of T cell responses to AZD1222 COVID-19 vaccine. TCRdb's copy holds only in-frame clones and misses some; the assay was immunoSEQ multiplex PCR. Of 91,000 or so clones in the sample, approximately 90% were seen once. V trimming: 5 bases; J trimming: 5 bases; junction bases outside the gene matches: 4. CDR1 and CDR2 from the germline V gene are SEHNR and FQNEAQ (reference sequence). The CDR3 totals 13 residues. The chain links TRBV7-9 to TRBJ2-3; 7 nucleotides match TRBD2. This TCR derives from an adult who received the AZD1222 COVID-19 vaccine. The material was peripheral blood, obtained 28 days after the second AZD1222 dose. DNA of the CDR3: TGTGCCAGCAGCAACATAGCGGGAGATACGCAGTATTTT. Its translation: CASSNIAGDTQYF.